This T cell receptor beta chain was recovered during a study of long-term antiretroviral therapy in people with HIV. Whole-study results and caveats: Clones that had undergone expansion before ART prevailed in the repertoire throughout all time points. HIV repertoires spanned tighter CDR3 length ranges than controls did.

The run of the v3.0 immunoSEQ assay was at survey level. Libraries were prepared by immunoSEQ multiplex PCR; TCRdb keeps only in-frame clonotypes and omits some of them. The sample has tens of thousands of clones; roughly 94% are singletons. At least two post-ART and at least one pre-ART PBMC sample were available for each donor. Germline assignment: CDR1 SGDLS and CDR2 YYNGEE. The ends were cut back, 0 bases at V and 5 bases at J, with 14 bases in the middle. The CDR3 loop spans 15 amino acids. As concerns this clone: The antigen remains undetermined.

The gene calls are TRBV9 and TRBJ1-1, with no clear D. Sample: unsorted PBMCs, taken 5.3 years after starting antiretroviral therapy. This sequence originates from a middle-aged man with HIV. The CDR3 region is CASSVGGEPWTEAFF. The CDR3, as DNA: TGTGCCAGCAGCGTAGGAGGTGAGCCTTGGACTGAAGCTTTCTTT.